This TCR beta chain was retrieved from a study of blood T cell repertoires in COVID-19. Study summary: The analysed material was cDNA or gDNA that came from T cells, B-cell-depleted T cells, or PBMCs.

Germline V gene sequence: CDR1 MGHRA, CDR2 YSYEKL. The CDR3 extends over 14 amino acids. Trimming removed 4 bases from V and 10 bases from J, with 14 bases in between. Participants had their cohort set by participant-reported clinical history. Cohort 3 donors counted as recovered after two negative PCRs, clearance, or resolved symptoms. Per the study methods: Amplification of reference gene primers provided the estimated nucleated cell counts. Assay used: immunoSEQ multiplex PCR; TCRdb lists only in-frame clones, some missing. V, J and clone size derive from that table, while D and trimming were established from the DNA sequence. The data show some 240,000 clones, more than 65% seen once.

This receptor was identified in a man aged 45-60 years who had recovered from COVID-19. Source material: PBMCs or T cells enriched from blood (not recorded which). The V gene is TRBV4-1, the J gene TRBJ1-6; perhaps TRBD1 as D (5 bases). The DNA of the CDR3 is TGCGCCAGCAGCCCACCAGGGAAAAGATCACCCCTCCACTTT. Amino acid sequence: CASSPPGKRSPLHF.